This T cell receptor (beta chain) was identified in a study of blood T cell dynamics during melanoma immunotherapy. Study information: Standard first-line treatment here was pembrolizumab or nivolumab plus ipilimumab in metastatic melanoma.

Whole-study findings and limits: At W3, later disease-control patients showed bifurcated PBMC repertoire changes, unlike progressors.

Details on this clone: What it binds is not known.

Time point described: pre-treatment baseline. Blood was drawn before treatment and at week 3 after checkpoint blockade. The protocol was immunoSEQ multiplex PCR, while the TCRdb copy is restricted to in-frame clones and leaves out a portion. The top ten hold approximately 1.2% of the sample, which has several thousand clones, about 80% seen once. The sample here was blood, taken from a patient treated with checkpoint blockade. The receptor comes from a human donor with melanoma.

The CDR3 sequence is CASIAVNTEAFF. The CDR3 DNA follows: TGTGCCAGCATAGCGGTGAACACTGAAGCTTTCTTT. The chain has TRBV28 and TRBJ1-1; no firm D call. V was pared by 7 bases and J by 0 bases, with 6 bases between. CDR1 is MDHEN, CDR2 SYDVKM, per germline. CDR3 length: 12 amino acids.